A selection of T cell receptor beta chains follows, all from one sample in a study of blood T cells in healthy people across ages. Via MiXCR, TCRdb re-called the 5' RACE reads, giving one row per CDR3 protein. The sample comprises around 1,100,000 distinct CDR3 sequences, 35% to 40% of which are singletons, and around 12% rests with the top ten. Material for sequencing was blood. These receptor sequences come from a young man in good health. CDR3s include the opening cysteine and the closing phenylalanine or tryptophan. Each record gives: D gene, clone size, V gene, J gene, CDR3 DNA, CDR3 protein. D genes are given only for firm matches. A clone size is listed for some rows: how often the clone was seen (once, few, many), or a class if it is expanded.

d_call: TRBD1; clone_size: few; v_call: TRBV20-1; j_call: TRBJ1-1; cdr3_nt: TGCAGTGCGCCGACAGGGGGCGTAACTGAAGCTTTCTTT; cdr3_aa: CSAPTGGVTEAFF
d_call: -; clone_size: many; v_call: TRBV4-2; j_call: TRBJ2-1; cdr3_nt: TGTGCCAGCAGCCAAGTAGGAGTCGACAATGAGCAGTTCTTC; cdr3_aa: CASSQVGVDNEQFF
d_call: -; clone_size: few; v_call: TRBV4-1; j_call: TRBJ1-4; cdr3_nt: TGCGCCAGCAGCCATACGGGACACGACCAAAATGAAAAACTGTTTTTT; cdr3_aa: CASSHTGHDQNEKLFF
d_call: -; clone_size: -; v_call: TRBV12-3/TRBV12-4; j_call: TRBJ1-2; cdr3_nt: TGTGCCAGCAGCCACGCTTGGGAGGCGGATGGCTACACCTTC; cdr3_aa: CASSHAWEADGYTF
d_call: TRBD1; clone_size: few; v_call: TRBV20-1; j_call: TRBJ1-1; cdr3_nt: TGCAGTGTTAGGCCCAGGGACAGACCCCGTGGGGCTGAAGCTTTCTTT; cdr3_aa: CSVRPRDRPRGAEAFF
d_call: -; clone_size: -; v_call: TRBV9; j_call: TRBJ1-4; cdr3_nt: TGTGCCAGCAGCGTAATGGGGACACCGAGTAATGAAAAACTGTTTTTT; cdr3_aa: CASSVMGTPSNEKLFF
d_call: -; clone_size: -; v_call: TRBV10-3; j_call: TRBJ2-3; cdr3_nt: TGTGCCATCAGATTAGGGGGTCGTGAAGATACGCAGTATTTT; cdr3_aa: CAIRLGGREDTQYF
d_call: -; clone_size: -; v_call: TRBV20-1; j_call: TRBJ2-1; cdr3_nt: TGCAGTGCTGCCAACCCGGGACTGGGACCCAATGAGCAGTTCTTC; cdr3_aa: CSAANPGLGPNEQFF
d_call: -; clone_size: -; v_call: TRBV11-2; j_call: TRBJ2-4; cdr3_nt: TGTGCCAGCAGCTTAGGGCCTGGGACGGCGACCCCTGAGCAGTACTTC; cdr3_aa: CASSLGPGTATPEQYF
d_call: -; clone_size: -; v_call: TRBV27; j_call: TRBJ1-1; cdr3_nt: TGTGCCAGCAGTTTTAACGGGAACACTGAAGCTTTCTTT; cdr3_aa: CASSFNGNTEAFF
d_call: TRBD1; clone_size: many; v_call: TRBV20-1; j_call: TRBJ2-1; cdr3_nt: TGCAGTGCTCTCCCGGGACAGCGAAGCTCCTACAATGAGCAGTTCTTC; cdr3_aa: CSALPGQRSSYNEQFF
d_call: -; clone_size: -; v_call: TRBV4-2; j_call: TRBJ2-3; cdr3_nt: TGTGCCAGCAGCCAAGAAGGCGGGCCCCTAGGGCAGTATTTT; cdr3_aa: CASSQEGGPLGQYF
d_call: -; clone_size: -; v_call: TRBV20-1; j_call: TRBJ1-4; cdr3_nt: TGCAGTGTTGACAGGGAAAAACTGTTTTTT; cdr3_aa: CSVDREKLFF
d_call: -; clone_size: -; v_call: TRBV6-2/TRBV6-3; j_call: TRBJ1-2; cdr3_nt: TGTGCCAGCAGTTTAAACAGCAATGGCTACACCTTC; cdr3_aa: CASSLNSNGYTF
d_call: -; clone_size: few; v_call: TRBV20-1; j_call: TRBJ2-1; cdr3_nt: TGCAGTGCTAGGACTAGTGACCGAGGAGTGGATGAGCAGTTCTTC; cdr3_aa: CSARTSDRGVDEQFF
d_call: -; clone_size: -; v_call: TRBV20-1; j_call: TRBJ1-4; cdr3_nt: TGCAGTGCTAGAGCTCGGGACACCTTGTGGGACGAAAAACTGTTTTTT; cdr3_aa: CSARARDTLWDEKLFF
d_call: TRBD1; clone_size: many; v_call: TRBV3-1; j_call: TRBJ2-7; cdr3_nt: TGCGCCAGCAGCCCTGGGACAGTCTCCTACGAGCAGTACTTC; cdr3_aa: CASSPGTVSYEQYF
d_call: TRBD1; clone_size: once; v_call: TRBV20-1; j_call: TRBJ2-3; cdr3_nt: TGCAGTGCACGGACAGGGATCGTATACACAGATACGCAGTATTTT; cdr3_aa: CSARTGIVYTDTQYF
d_call: -; clone_size: few; v_call: TRBV6-2/TRBV6-3; j_call: TRBJ1-2; cdr3_nt: TGTGCCAGCATGGGGGCGCGAAGTTATGGCTACACCTTC; cdr3_aa: CASMGARSYGYTF
d_call: -; clone_size: many; v_call: TRBV6-4; j_call: TRBJ2-2; cdr3_nt: TGTGCCAGCAGCCGACAGAACACCGGGGAGCTGTTTTTT; cdr3_aa: CASSRQNTGELFF
d_call: -; clone_size: -; v_call: TRBV9; j_call: TRBJ1-4; cdr3_nt: TGTGCCAGCAGCGTCAGAGGGGAGCGGAATGAAAAACTGTTTTTT; cdr3_aa: CASSVRGERNEKLFF
d_call: TRBD1; clone_size: -; v_call: TRBV29-1; j_call: TRBJ2-5; cdr3_nt: TGCAGCGTCTCGGACTGGGACAGCCTAATCCAAGAGACCCAGTACTTC; cdr3_aa: CSVSDWDSLIQETQYF
d_call: TRBD2; clone_size: -; v_call: TRBV6-1; j_call: TRBJ2-7; cdr3_nt: TGTGCCTGCCGATCGAGGGCTAGCGGGGACTACGAGCAGTACTTC; cdr3_aa: CACRSRASGDYEQYF
d_call: -; clone_size: -; v_call: TRBV20-1; j_call: TRBJ1-1; cdr3_nt: TGCAGTGCCCCCTCGGACGACACTGAAGCTTTCTTT; cdr3_aa: CSAPSDDTEAFF
d_call: -; clone_size: -; v_call: TRBV20-1; j_call: TRBJ2-5; cdr3_nt: TGCAGTGCTAGAGTCTCTTGGTCTGCTGAGCAGTACTTC; cdr3_aa: CSARVSWSAEQYF
d_call: TRBD1; clone_size: -; v_call: TRBV2; j_call: TRBJ2-2; cdr3_nt: TGTGCCAGCAGTGCCCAAGCGTTACTCCACAGGGGATGGACCGGGGAGCTGTTTTTT; cdr3_aa: CASSAQALLHRGWTGELFF
d_call: TRBD2; clone_size: -; v_call: TRBV7-9; j_call: TRBJ2-7; cdr3_nt: TGTGCCAGCAGCCCACACGCCTCTAGCGGGGATTCCTACGAGCAGTACTTC; cdr3_aa: CASSPHASSGDSYEQYF
d_call: -; clone_size: -; v_call: TRBV5-6; j_call: TRBJ1-1; cdr3_nt: TGTGCCAGCAGCACCCAAGTCCGACAGGTCGGGAACACTGAAGCTTTCTTT; cdr3_aa: CASSTQVRQVGNTEAFF
d_call: -; clone_size: few; v_call: TRBV4-3; j_call: TRBJ2-5; cdr3_nt: TGCGCCAGCAGCCAAGATGGAAGCGGTCGAGGGCGAAAGACCCAGTACTTC; cdr3_aa: CASSQDGSGRGRKTQYF
d_call: -; clone_size: many; v_call: TRBV10-3; j_call: TRBJ2-5; cdr3_nt: TGTGCCACCCAGGAGGGGGCTACCCAAGAGACCCAGTACTTC; cdr3_aa: CATQEGATQETQYF
d_call: TRBD2; clone_size: few; v_call: TRBV10-2; j_call: TRBJ2-4; cdr3_nt: TGCGCCAGCAGTGAGGCTAGCGGGGACAAAAACATTCAGTACTTC; cdr3_aa: CASSEASGDKNIQYF
d_call: -; clone_size: -; v_call: TRBV20-1; j_call: TRBJ2-7; cdr3_nt: TGCAGTGCTAGCACAGGCCCCTACGAGCAGTACTTC; cdr3_aa: CSASTGPYEQYF
d_call: -; clone_size: -; v_call: TRBV7-8; j_call: TRBJ2-2; cdr3_nt: TGTGCCAGCAGCTTAGATTACGGGGTCGGGACCACCTTGAACACCGGGGAGCTGTTTTTT; cdr3_aa: CASSLDYGVGTTLNTGELFF
d_call: TRBD2; clone_size: -; v_call: TRBV4-3; j_call: TRBJ2-1; cdr3_nt: TGCGCCAGCAGCCAAGATTTGATCGGCGGGGGGGCTCGGGAGCAGTTCTTC; cdr3_aa: CASSQDLIGGGAREQFF
d_call: -; clone_size: few; v_call: TRBV7-8; j_call: TRBJ2-1; cdr3_nt: TGTGCCAGCAGCAAAGAAGGGGCAAATGAGCAGTTCTTC; cdr3_aa: CASSKEGANEQFF
d_call: -; clone_size: few; v_call: TRBV4-3; j_call: TRBJ1-6; cdr3_nt: TGCGCCAGCAGCCTCCTATCGAGGGCTTCCTATAATTCACCCCTCCACTTT; cdr3_aa: CASSLLSRASYNSPLHF
d_call: -; clone_size: few; v_call: TRBV21-1; j_call: TRBJ2-7; cdr3_nt: TGTGCCAGCAGCAAATTAGAGGGACTTTCCTCCGAGCAGTACTTC; cdr3_aa: CASSKLEGLSSEQYF
d_call: -; clone_size: -; v_call: TRBV4-2; j_call: TRBJ2-4; cdr3_nt: TGTGCCAGCAGCCAAGTACCGGGACTTCAAAACATTCAGTACTTC; cdr3_aa: CASSQVPGLQNIQYF
d_call: -; clone_size: -; v_call: TRBV9; j_call: TRBJ2-3; cdr3_nt: TGTGCCAGCAGCGTTGGACGTTGGGCAGATACGCAGTATTTT; cdr3_aa: CASSVGRWADTQYF
d_call: -; clone_size: few; v_call: TRBV29-1; j_call: TRBJ1-2; cdr3_nt: TGCAGCGTTGAAGATCGATCGGCAGGTCGAGCTAACTATGGCTACACCTTC; cdr3_aa: CSVEDRSAGRANYGYTF
d_call: TRBD1; clone_size: -; v_call: TRBV5-6; j_call: TRBJ1-5; cdr3_nt: TGTGCCAGCAGCCAATCCCGGGGACAGGGGATGGGCAATCAGCCCCAGCATTTT; cdr3_aa: CASSQSRGQGMGNQPQHF
d_call: -; clone_size: few; v_call: TRBV7-2; j_call: TRBJ1-2; cdr3_nt: TGTGCCAGCAGCCCCCTTTTTGTTTACAGGGTGCACTATGGCTACACCTTC; cdr3_aa: CASSPLFVYRVHYGYTF
d_call: TRBD1; clone_size: few; v_call: TRBV20-1; j_call: TRBJ1-2; cdr3_nt: TGCAGTGCTGAGGAGGGACAGATTAACTATGGCTACACCTTC; cdr3_aa: CSAEEGQINYGYTF
d_call: -; clone_size: -; v_call: TRBV2; j_call: TRBJ1-1; cdr3_nt: TGTGTCAGCAGCCTTCGGGGGCTGAACACTGAAGCTTTCTTT; cdr3_aa: CVSSLRGLNTEAFF
d_call: TRBD2; clone_size: -; v_call: TRBV18; j_call: TRBJ2-3; cdr3_nt: TGTGCCAGCTCACCGATGGGACTAGCGGGGGCCCGAGGGGCAGATACGCAGTATTTT; cdr3_aa: CASSPMGLAGARGADTQYF
d_call: -; clone_size: -; v_call: TRBV5-1; j_call: TRBJ2-7; cdr3_nt: TGCGCCAGCAGCTTGCACAGGGCATCCTACGAGCAGTACTTC; cdr3_aa: CASSLHRASYEQYF
d_call: -; clone_size: few; v_call: TRBV10-3; j_call: TRBJ1-1; cdr3_nt: TGTGCCACCCGGGGGATAGGCCTGACCGCGGGGACTGAAGCTTTCTTT; cdr3_aa: CATRGIGLTAGTEAFF
d_call: -; clone_size: few; v_call: TRBV6-4; j_call: TRBJ2-3; cdr3_nt: TGTGCCAGCTTCGGGCGCGATCGGCAGGTCATCGTAGATACGCAGTATTTT; cdr3_aa: CASFGRDRQVIVDTQYF